Presented here are 30 T cell receptor beta chains from one specimen sequenced in a study of Ad26.COV2.S vaccination and SARS-CoV-2 variants. The repertoire was sequenced with immunoSEQ multiplex PCR; TCRdb's copy has only in-frame clones and lacks some. The data show approximately 450,000 clones, around nine tenths seen once. Documented treatment: 15 to 20 received Ad26.COV2.S at low or high dose, single or two shots; about 5 received placebo; per-sample allocation not given. It was on day 63 after the first vaccine or placebo injection that samples were taken. This sample comprised peripheral blood, obtained in a trial of Ad26.COV2.S vaccine versus placebo. Receptors were obtained from a person aged 18 to 59 who received the Ad26.COV2.S COVID-19 vaccine or a placebo.

This chain links TRBV2 with TRBJ1-2, with no clear D. CDR3 length: 12 residues. V was shortened by 5 bases and J by 4 bases, with 8 bases between the two germline ends. The germline V gene encodes CDR1 SNHLY and CDR2 FYNNEI. CDR3: CASSPSGYGYTF. CDR3 nucleotides: TGTGCCAGCAGTCCGAGCGGCTATGGCTACACCTTC. The complete variable domain, with remaining parts taken from reference TRBV2 and TRBJ1-2, reads EPEVTQTPSHQVTQMGQEVILRCVPISNHLYFYWYRQILGQKVEFLVSFYNNEISEKSEIFDDQFSVERPDGSNFTLKIRSTKLEDSAMYFCASSPSGYGYTFGSGTRLTVV.

V gene TRBV11-3 combines with J gene TRBJ2-2, with 11 bases matching TRBD2. V lost 2 bases, J lost 7 bases, and 0 bases stayed unmatched. This CDR3 contains 14 residues. Looked up from germline, CDR1 is SGHNT and CDR2 is YENEEA. CDR3 sequence reads: CASSLLAGGGELFF. The CDR3 DNA sequence: TGTGCCAGCAGCTTACTAGCGGGAGGCGGGGAGCTGTTTTTT.

This clone was recorded once. This sequence joins TRBV7-2 and TRBJ1-4, with TRBD1 matching over 9 bases. V trimming: 3 bases; J trimming: 6 bases; junction bases outside the gene matches: 2. Germline assignment: CDR1 SGHTA and CDR2 FQGNSA. CDR3 length: 14 residues. The CDR3 sequence is CASSLGQGYEKLFF. CDR3 bases: TGTGCCAGCAGCTTGGGACAGGGATATGAAAAACTGTTTTTT.

V gene TRBV2 combines with J gene TRBJ2-1, with TRBD2 matching over 10 bases. The CDR3 sequence is 13 residues long. CDR1 and CDR2 from the germline V gene are SNHLY and FYNNEI. Germline trimming cut 5 bases from V and 8 bases from J; bases unmatched to any gene: 3. As DNA, the CDR3 is TGTGCCAGCAGTCCCGGGACTAGCGATGAGCAGTTCTTC. This encodes CASSPGTSDEQFF.

The rearrangement joins TRBV7-9 to TRBJ1-3, with D maybe TRBD1 (6 bases). Germline V gene data show CDR1 as SEHNR and CDR2 as FQNEAQ (reference sequence). V was cut by 4 bases and J by 4 bases, with 11 bases left in between. The length of the CDR3 is 14 residues. In DNA form, the CDR3 reads TGTGCCAGCAGCTCCGGGACACCAGGAAACACCATATATTTT. Its protein is CASSSGTPGNTIYF.

This CDR3 is CASSMTGSNTEAFF. DNA for the CDR3: TGTGCCAGCAGTATGACAGGGAGCAACACTGAAGCTTTCTTT. V and J are TRBV6-5 and TRBJ1-1; TRBD1 matches 7 bases. Germline V gene lookup returns CDR1 MNHEY and CDR2 SVGAGI. J lost 2 bases, V lost 5 bases, and 5 bases had no gene match. This CDR3 is built from 14 residues.

The chain joins TRBV7-2 to TRBJ2-1, with TRBD2 identical over 11 bases. The J segment lost 8 bases and the V segment lost 5 bases, leaving 14 bases of the junction unmatched. Germline V gene data show CDR1 as SGHTA and CDR2 as FQGNSA. The CDR3 has 17 amino acids. In nucleotides, the CDR3 is TGTGCCAGCAGCCCTACGGGCACTAGCGGGAGTGGTCATGAGCAGTTCTTC. Protein: CASSPTGTSGSGHEQFF.

This chain links TRBV18 with TRBJ2-7, with TRBD2 matching over 7 bases. CDR3 size: 15 residues. Unmatched junction bases numbered 9, after V lost 2 bases and J lost 5 bases. The germline gives CDR1 KGHSH, CDR2 LQKENI. CDR3 DNA: TGTGCCAGCTCACCATATCCGGCAGGGAGGGACGAGCAGTACTTC. It specifies CASSPYPAGRDEQYF.

This chain uses TRBV5-4 with TRBJ2-7; 8 bases agree with TRBD1. This CDR3 is built from 16 residues. The V and J ends lost 4 bases and 6 bases, in that order; junction bases with no gene match: 15. CDR1 is SGHNT and CDR2 is YYREEE in the germline V gene (reference sequence). The CDR3 DNA reads as TGTGCCAGCAGCCCCGGACAGGGAGGAAATCTGCGCGAGCAGTACTTC. This codes for CASSPGQGGNLREQYF.

The CDR3 spells CASSQDWGIDQPQHF. DNA for the CDR3: TGCGCCAGCAGCCAAGATTGGGGTATCGATCAGCCCCAGCATTTT. The chain links TRBV4-3 to TRBJ1-5, with D unresolved. Germline lookup yields CDR1 LGHNA and CDR2 YSLEER. The CDR3 is made up of 15 amino acids. The V end lost 0 bases, the J end lost 5 bases, and 11 bases lay between the germline ends.

V and J are TRBV7-2 and TRBJ1-4; TRBD1 agrees at 8 bases. Germline V gene sequence: CDR1 SGHTA, CDR2 FQGNSA. Germline trimming cut 3 bases from V and 11 bases from J; bases unmatched to any gene: 5. The CDR3 covers 13 residues. The CDR3: CASSLDRESKLFF. In nucleotides, the CDR3 is TGTGCCAGCAGCTTGGACAGGGAATCCAAACTGTTTTTT.

J is TRBJ1-5 and V is TRBV2, with D unclear. This CDR3 is built from 15 residues. V gave up 6 bases and J gave up 1 base, with 13 bases separating them. Germline V gene data show CDR1 as SNHLY and CDR2 as FYNNEI. CDR3 sequence: CASRGDSESNQPQHF. The CDR3 DNA reads as TGTGCCAGCAGGGGCGATAGTGAGAGCAATCAGCCCCAGCATTTT.

The J gene is TRBJ2-7, the V gene TRBV6-5; tentative D call: TRBD2 (6 bases). CDR3 length: 15 residues. The V end was cut by 2 bases, the J end by 4 bases, with 15 bases between. Germline V gene sequence: CDR1 MNHEY, CDR2 SVGAGI. CDR3 sequence reads: CASSYSGGAGYEQYF. The CDR3 DNA follows: TGTGCCAGCAGTTACAGCGGCGGGGCGGGGTACGAGCAGTACTTC.

The CDR3 region is CASSIGSSSYNEQFF. DNA for the CDR3: TGTGCCAGTAGTATAGGGTCAAGCTCCTACAATGAGCAGTTCTTC. The V gene is TRBV19, the J gene TRBJ2-1; D is unclear. The ends were cut back, 1 base at V and 0 bases at J, with 7 bases in the middle. The CDR3 is 15 residues long. CDR1 and CDR2 from the germline V gene are LNHDA and SQIVND (reference sequence).

V gene TRBV25-1 combines with J gene TRBJ2-7; D perhaps matches TRBD2 (5 bases). Trimming stripped 8 bases from V and 0 bases from J, with 11 bases between. The CDR3 sequence is 13 residues long. Germline V gene lookup returns CDR1 MGHDK and CDR2 SYGVNS. The CDR3 DNA reads as TGTGCCAGCGCCTTGACTAACTCCTACGAGCAGTACTTC. Its protein product is CASALTNSYEQYF.

The rearrangement joins TRBV6-5 to TRBJ2-7; 9 positions agree with TRBD1. CDR3 length: 13 amino acids. V shed 5 bases, J shed 6 bases, and the junction held 5 bases outside the gene matches. Germline V gene lookup returns CDR1 MNHEY and CDR2 SVGAGI. CDR3 DNA: TGTGCCAGCAGTCCGGGACAGGGTCGCGAGCAGTACTTC. Translating it yields CASSPGQGREQYF.

The chain joins TRBV7-2 to TRBJ2-5, with D perhaps matching TRBD1 (5 bases). Looked up from germline, CDR1 is SGHTA and CDR2 is FQGNSA. Trimming pared 2 bases from V and 4 bases from J, leaving 11 bases between. The CDR3 is 14 amino acids. The CDR3 reads CASSLIRTGETQYF. The CDR3 bases are TGTGCCAGCAGCTTAATTAGAACAGGAGAGACCCAGTACTTC.

V usage is TRBV2 and J usage is TRBJ2-1; D possibly corresponds to TRBD1 (6 bases). Trimming removed 6 bases from V and 8 bases from J, with 17 bases in between. This CDR3 region has 14 residues. Germline assignment: CDR1 SNHLY and CDR2 FYNNEI. This CDR3 reads CASRGNRVSDEQFF. The CDR3 DNA reads TGTGCCAGCAGGGGGAACAGGGTGTCGGATGAGCAGTTCTTC.

This chain links TRBV12-5 with TRBJ2-6; D gene ambiguous. Looked up from germline, CDR1 is LGHNT and CDR2 is FRNRAP. The CDR3 spans 15 residues. The V end was cut by 3 bases, the J end by 4 bases, with 10 bases between. CDR3 region: CASGFWAWGANVLTF. As DNA, the CDR3 is TGTGCTAGTGGTTTTTGGGCGTGGGGGGCCAACGTCCTGACTTTC.

This clone was observed once. The chain combines TRBV6-5 with TRBJ2-7, with D perhaps assigned TRBD1 or TRBD2 (7 bases each). V lost 6 bases and J 12 bases, leaving 15 bases between the germline ends. Germline-derived CDR1 and CDR2 are MNHEY and SVGAGI. The CDR3 has 11 amino acids. Here the CDR3 reads CASSQGGSPYF. Written as DNA, the CDR3 is TGTGCCAGCAGCCAGGGGGGGTCCCCGTACTTC.

V is TRBV18 and J is TRBJ2-6; 10 nucleotides match TRBD1. V lost 1 base and J lost 2; bases outside the gene matches: 2. Germline CDR1 is KGHSH and CDR2 is LQKENI. The CDR3 loop spans 17 amino acids. Written as DNA, the CDR3 is TGTGCCAGCTCACCACAGGGACAGGGGACTGGGGCCAACGTCCTGACTTTC. Its protein product is CASSPQGQGTGANVLTF.

V usage is TRBV24-1 and J usage is TRBJ2-5; 7 bases are a match to TRBD1. The ends lost 4 bases at V and 4 bases at J; junction bases unmatched: 5. This CDR3 region has 14 residues. CDR1 and CDR2 (germline): KGHDR, SFDVKD. CDR3 loop: CATSDSGQRETQYF. For the CDR3, the DNA is TGTGCCACCAGTGACTCGGGACAGCGAGAGACCCAGTACTTC.

This clone was counted ten times or more. The chain carries TRBV21-1 and TRBJ1-1; the table names TRBD1, a call not compared with the DNA. TRBV21-1 is a known pseudogene. The length of the CDR3 is 17 residues. The CDR3 loop reads CASSKERQGCMNTEAFF. The CDR3 DNA sequence: TGTGCCAGCAGCAAAGAGCGACAGGGATGCATGAACACTGAAGCTTTCTTT.

This chain joins TRBV5-1 and TRBJ2-5; 10 bases fit TRBD1. The V segment lost 3 bases and the J segment 3 bases; nucleotides outside the gene matches: 5. CDR3 length: 15 amino acids. Germline V gene sequence: CDR1 SGHRS, CDR2 YFSETQ. The CDR3 DNA reads as TGCGCCAGCAGCTCCTGGGACAGGGGAGAAGAGACCCAGTACTTC. As protein: CASSSWDRGEETQYF.

The sample holds a few counts of this clone. The chain has TRBV9 and TRBJ1-5, with D uncertain. Trimming took 4 bases from V and 6 from J, leaving 17 bases between them. Germline lookup yields CDR1 SGDLS and CDR2 YYNGEE. CDR3 length: 15 amino acids. This CDR3 reads CASSTGRADGQPQHF. CDR3 nucleotide sequence: TGTGCCAGCAGCACCGGTCGGGCAGACGGTCAGCCCCAGCATTTT.

The chain employs TRBV18 and TRBJ1-2; 8 bases fit TRBD1. This CDR3 is 13 amino acids long. The V segment lost 4 bases and the J segment 6 bases; nucleotides outside the gene matches: 4. Germline V gene lookup returns CDR1 KGHSH and CDR2 LQKENI. CDR3 amino acids: CASSLPGGNGYTF. For the CDR3, the DNA is TGTGCCAGCTCACTTCCAGGGGGCAATGGCTACACCTTC.

The J gene is TRBJ2-2, the V gene TRBV29-1, with a weak D call TRBD1 (5 bases). V lost 4 bases and J lost 4, with 7 bases in between. The CDR3 extends over 12 amino acids. CDR1 SQVTM and CDR2 ANQGSEA come from the germline V gene. For the CDR3, the DNA is TGCAGCGTTGGTCAGGGCACCGGGGAGCTGTTTTTT. It yields the protein CSVGQGTGELFF.

J is TRBJ2-7 and V is TRBV28; the match to TRBD2 covers 9 bases. In germline, CDR1 is MDHEN, CDR2 SYDVKM. J was trimmed by 0 bases and V by 8 bases; bases with no gene match: 14. CDR3 length equals 17 residues. In DNA form, the CDR3 reads TGTGCCAGCTCTTCGCGGGAGGGCCGTCCCAGCTCCTACGAGCAGTACTTC. Translated, it gives CASSSREGRPSSYEQYF.

This rearrangement joins TRBV29-1 to TRBJ1-5; the D is unclear. Germline CDR1 reads SQVTM; CDR2 reads ANQGSEA. The CDR3 contains 14 residues. V shed 3 bases and J shed 5 bases, with 14 bases lying between them. DNA for the CDR3: TGCAGCGTTGAGATGGGCACAGTCGATCAGCCCCAGCATTTT. The encoded protein is CSVEMGTVDQPQHF.

The J gene is TRBJ1-6, the V gene TRBV28, with D hard to call. CDR1 and CDR2 from the germline V gene are MDHEN and SYDVKM. Trimming left V 2 bases short and J 7 bases short, with 6 bases between. This CDR3 comprises 13 residues. CDR3 sequence: CASSLETNSPLHF. The CDR3 DNA is TGTGCCAGCAGTTTAGAAACGAATTCACCCCTCCACTTT.